This record covers a single T cell receptor (beta chain). The data derive from a study of OX40 agonist ivuxolimab in advanced cancers. The germline V gene encodes CDR1 SGHDT and CDR2 YYEEEE. The CDR3 loop spans 14 amino acids. Trimming stripped 3 bases from V and 4 bases from J, with 11 bases between. Profiled with immunoSEQ multiplex PCR; TCRdb holds only in-frame clones, not every one. Of about 83,000 clones listed, 91% are singletons. Here the sequenced sample was CD4+ or CD8+ T cells sorted from blood, taken in a trial of the OX40 agonist ivuxolimab. The V gene is TRBV5-6, the J gene TRBJ2-1; D is ambiguous. This TCR was recovered from an adult with an advanced solid tumor such as melanoma, head and neck, liver or kidney cancer. CDR3 amino acids: CASSSGSLYNEQFF. CDR3 sequence (DNA): TGTGCCAGCAGCTCTGGATCACTATACAATGAGCAGTTCTTC.